The rows below give T cell receptor beta chains drawn from one sample of a study of T-cell memory formation after mild COVID-19. TCRdb recomputed calls from the 5' RACE reads with MiXCR, one row per CDR3 protein. The table lists roughly 340,000 distinct CDR3 sequences, more than 15% of them singletons. The specimen was PBMCs or a T cell subset sorted from them (not recorded which). The receptors originated from a man aged 18 to 30 who had mild COVID-19 (a few samples of this study predate the infection). Cell type and time point are not known. Both conserved end residues are part of each CDR3. The D gene is left open where the match is weak. The size field is filled for only some rows; it gives once, few, many or a size class.

J: TRBJ2-7; V: TRBV11-2; size: few; D: -; length: 13; CDR3: CASSSHPGYEQYF; DNA: TGTGCCAGCAGCTCGCATCCAGGCTACGAGCAGTACTTC
J: TRBJ2-1; V: TRBV7-3; size: few; D: -; length: 15; CDR3: CASSFGGLSYNEQFF; DNA: TGTGCCAGCAGCTTCGGGGGCCTTTCCTACAATGAGCAGTTCTTC
J: TRBJ2-1; V: TRBV7-2; size: few; D: TRBD2; length: 13; CDR3: CASSGLARSEQFF; DNA: TGTGCCAGCAGTGGACTAGCCCGGAGTGAGCAGTTCTTC
J: TRBJ1-1; V: TRBV5-1; size: many; D: -; length: 14; CDR3: CASSRQQGWGEAFF; DNA: TGCGCCAGCAGCCGACAGCAGGGGTGGGGTGAAGCTTTCTTT
J: TRBJ2-1; V: TRBV6-2/TRBV6-3; size: few; D: TRBD2; length: 14; CDR3: CASSWTSGYNEQFF; DNA: TGTGCCAGCAGTTGGACTAGCGGTTACAATGAGCAGTTCTTC
J: TRBJ1-2; V: TRBV12-3/TRBV12-4; size: -; D: -; length: 13; CDR3: CASSETGIPGYTF; DNA: TGTGCCAGCAGTGAAACAGGGATACCCGGCTACACCTTC
J: TRBJ2-3; V: TRBV6-2/TRBV6-3; size: few; D: TRBD2; length: 13; CDR3: CASSFGGWNTQYF; DNA: TGTGCCAGCAGTTTCGGGGGGTGGAATACGCAGTATTTT
J: TRBJ1-5; V: TRBV7-6; size: few; D: TRBD1; length: 17; CDR3: CASSLTPTGASNQPQHF; DNA: TGTGCCAGCAGCTTAACCCCGACAGGGGCTAGCAATCAGCCCCAGCATTTT
J: TRBJ1-1; V: TRBV20-1; size: -; D: TRBD1; length: 15; CDR3: CSARWGTGSWTEAFF; DNA: TGCAGTGCTAGGTGGGGGACAGGGTCGTGGACTGAAGCTTTCTTT
J: TRBJ2-1; V: TRBV7-9; size: -; D: -; length: 14; CDR3: CASSLLDWYNEQFF; DNA: TGTGCCAGCAGCTTACTGGACTGGTACAATGAGCAGTTCTTC
J: TRBJ1-2; V: TRBV7-9; size: few; D: TRBD1; length: 17; CDR3: CASSFGQGAYEGYGYTF; DNA: TGTGCCAGCAGCTTTGGACAGGGGGCTTATGAGGGTTATGGCTACACCTTC
J: TRBJ2-7; V: TRBV11-2; size: -; D: -; length: 15; CDR3: CASSSTRIDSYEQYF; DNA: TGTGCCAGCAGCTCTACGCGGATAGACAGCTACGAGCAGTACTTC
J: TRBJ1-1; V: TRBV29-1; size: few; D: TRBD1; length: 11; CDR3: CSVVQGAWAFF; DNA: TGCAGCGTTGTTCAGGGGGCCTGGGCTTTCTTT
J: TRBJ2-1; V: TRBV20-1; size: -; D: TRBD2; length: 16; CDR3: CSARDLGGSSYNEQFF; DNA: TGCAGTGCTAGAGACCTCGGGGGGAGCTCCTACAATGAGCAGTTCTTC
J: TRBJ1-1; V: TRBV5-1; size: many; D: -; length: 15; CDR3: CASSLEPGTNTEAFF; DNA: TGCGCCAGCAGCTTGGAGCCGGGGACGAACACTGAAGCTTTCTTT
J: TRBJ2-3; V: TRBV7-2; size: -; D: TRBD1; length: 17; CDR3: CASSHDRVEPSTDTQYF; DNA: TGTGCCAGCAGCCATGACAGGGTTGAGCCTAGCACAGATACGCAGTATTTT
J: TRBJ2-3; V: TRBV6-2/TRBV6-3; size: few; D: -; length: 13; CDR3: CAISRGSTDTQYF; DNA: TGTGCCATCAGTAGGGGATCCACAGATACGCAGTATTTT
J: TRBJ2-4; V: TRBV4-1; size: -; D: -; length: 13; CDR3: CASSQLPVGRVSF; DNA: TGCGCCAGCAGCCAATTACCCGTAGGACGGGTAAGCTTC
J: TRBJ2-1; V: TRBV6-5; size: -; D: TRBD2; length: 16; CDR3: CASSSSGFPDYNEQFF; DNA: TGTGCCAGCAGCTCTAGCGGATTCCCCGATTACAATGAGCAGTTCTTC
J: TRBJ2-5; V: TRBV5-6; size: few; D: -; length: 13; CDR3: CASSLIVMETQYF; DNA: TGTGCCAGCAGCTTGATTGTAATGGAGACCCAGTACTTC
J: TRBJ2-2; V: TRBV3-1; size: -; D: -; length: 15; CDR3: CASSLDKRNTGELFF; DNA: TGTGCCAGCAGCCTGGACAAGAGGAACACCGGGGAGCTGTTTTTT
J: TRBJ1-2; V: TRBV5-6; size: few; D: -; length: 10; CDR3: CASSFQGYTF; DNA: TGTGCCAGCAGCTTTCAGGGCTACACCTTC
J: TRBJ2-3; V: TRBV7-8; size: -; D: TRBD2; length: 16; CDR3: CASSFRLADITDTQYF; DNA: TGTGCCAGCAGCTTTCGACTAGCGGATATCACAGATACGCAGTATTTT
J: TRBJ1-2; V: TRBV20-1; size: -; D: TRBD1; length: 18; CDR3: CSARSGGRSRPKNYGYTF; DNA: TGCAGTGCTAGGTCAGGGGGCCGATCTCGACCTAAGAACTATGGCTACACCTTC
J: TRBJ2-3; V: TRBV3-1; size: few; D: -; length: 15; CDR3: CASSQRWESTDTQYF; DNA: TGTGCCAGCAGCCAACGCTGGGAAAGCACAGATACGCAGTATTTT